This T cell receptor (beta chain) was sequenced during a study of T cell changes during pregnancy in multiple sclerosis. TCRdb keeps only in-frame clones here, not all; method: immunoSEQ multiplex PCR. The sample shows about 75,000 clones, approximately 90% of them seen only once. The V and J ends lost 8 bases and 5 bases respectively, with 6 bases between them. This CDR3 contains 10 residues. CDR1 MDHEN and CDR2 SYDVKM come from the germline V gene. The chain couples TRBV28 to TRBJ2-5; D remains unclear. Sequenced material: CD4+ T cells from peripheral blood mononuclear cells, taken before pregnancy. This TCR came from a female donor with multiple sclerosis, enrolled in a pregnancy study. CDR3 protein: CASGRETQYF. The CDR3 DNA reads TGTGCCAGCGGTCGGGAGACCCAGTACTTC.